This T cell receptor (beta chain) was profiled in a study of T cells after yellow fever vaccination. For this clonotype: The antigen is undetermined.

Using its own MiXCR run on the 5' RACE reads, TCRdb lists one record per CDR3 protein. Among about 310,000 distinct CDR3 sequences listed, 3% to 4.5% were seen once. Study outcomes and limitations: Sorted repertoires could include abundant contaminating clonotypes from bulk cells.

Here the sequenced sample was PBMCs, taken on the day of the yellow fever booster vaccination. The receptor's source is a man in his late teens or twenties who received the YFV17D yellow fever vaccine.

CDR3 sequence: CASSYRKSYEQYF. CDR3 in DNA: TGTGCCAGCAGTTACAGGAAATCCTACGAGCAGTACTTC. The chain has TRBV12-3 or TRBV12-4 and TRBJ2-7, with a tentative D call TRBD1 (5 bases). The CDR3 extends over 13 amino acids. Trimming took 4 bases from V and 1 from J, leaving 8 bases between them.